This is a list of T cell receptor beta chains from one sample in a study of T cells in Graves' hyperthyroidism and ophthalmopathy. From the multiplex PCR reads, TCRdb called clonotypes with MiXCR, one entry per CDR3 protein. This table has 300,000 to 500,000 distinct CDR3 sequences, more than 12% appearing once. Sequenced: blood. The origin of the receptors is a woman in her 30s with Graves' hyperthyroidism. Each CDR3 is given with its conserved first and last residue. Each record gives: clone size, V gene, D gene, J gene, CDR3 DNA, CDR3 protein. A D gene is named only where the DNA matches it firmly. Not all rows give a size; the values are once, few, many and, for expanded clones, a class.

many	TRBV3-1	TRBD1	TRBJ2-7	TGTGCCAGTCAAGGGGGCGGCTACGAGCAGTACTTC	CASQGGGYEQYF
many	TRBV5-1	NA	TRBJ1-1	TGCGCCAGCACCAGTGTCGGGAACACTGAAGCTTTCTTT	CASTSVGNTEAFF
few	TRBV6-5	TRBD1	TRBJ1-4	TGTGCCAGCAGTTACTCGAGTGGGGACCCGGGACAGAAACTGTTTTTT	CASSYSSGDPGQKLFF
many	TRBV5-6	TRBD1	TRBJ1-2	TGTGCCAGCAGCGGCACAGGGGGCGGCTATGGCTACACCTTC	CASSGTGGGYGYTF
NA	TRBV5-1	NA	TRBJ2-5	TGCGCCAGCAGCTTGGTTTACCAAGAGACCCAGTACTTC	CASSLVYQETQYF
NA	TRBV11-3	TRBD1	TRBJ2-7	TGTGCCAGCAGCTTAGAGGCCGGACAGGGATACGAGCAGTACTTC	CASSLEAGQGYEQYF
few	TRBV19	NA	TRBJ2-6	TGTGCCAGTAGTATAGGGTCGTCTGGGGCCAACGTCCTGACTTTC	CASSIGSSGANVLTF
few	TRBV25-1	NA	TRBJ1-1	TGTGCCAGCAGGCCCCTGACGGGATACACTGAAGCTTTCTTT	CASRPLTGYTEAFF
NA	TRBV2	TRBD1	TRBJ2-4	TGTGCCAGCACGGAGACAGGGGCGAAGGGCATTCAGTACTTC	CASTETGAKGIQYF
many	TRBV28	NA	TRBJ2-7	TGTGCCAGCAGTTTATTGGAGACAGCCAGTTCCTACGAGCAGTACTTC	CASSLLETASSYEQYF
many	TRBV12-3/TRBV12-4	TRBD2	TRBJ2-3	TGTGCCAGCAGTGGTGTGCTGATAGCGGGAGGGGAGGCAGATACGCAGTATTTT	CASSGVLIAGGEADTQYF
many	TRBV2	TRBD1	TRBJ1-4	TGTGCCAGCAGTAACCGGGACAGGAATGAAAAACTGTTTTTT	CASSNRDRNEKLFF
many	TRBV28	NA	TRBJ2-5	TGTGCCATCGCGGGACAGCCGAGAGAGACCCAGTACTTC	CAIAGQPRETQYF
NA	TRBV29-1	TRBD2	TRBJ2-1	TGCAGCGTTGTCCTAGCGGAAAGCTCCTACAATGAGCAGTTCTTC	CSVVLAESSYNEQFF
NA	TRBV20-1	NA	TRBJ2-1	TGCAGTGCTAGGATAAGGACTTTACTAGGATATGAGCAGTTCTTC	CSARIRTLLGYEQFF
NA	TRBV7-9	NA	TRBJ2-4	TGTGCCAGCAGGAACCTCCAGGAGGGGAAAAACATTCAGTACTTC	CASRNLQEGKNIQYF
NA	TRBV2	TRBD1	TRBJ2-3	TGTGCCAGCTGTTGGGACAGGTCCACAGATACGCAGTATTTT	CASCWDRSTDTQYF
many	TRBV5-1	NA	TRBJ2-1	TGCGCCAGCAGCTTGGAGGTAGCGAGCTACAATGAGCAGTTCTTC	CASSLEVASYNEQFF
many	TRBV18	TRBD1	TRBJ1-1	TGTGCCAGCTCCACAGGGCAGGGGGCGGGTACTGAAGCTTTCTTT	CASSTGQGAGTEAFF
NA	TRBV29-1	NA	TRBJ2-2	TGCAGCGTTGGGGCAGGGTTGAACACCGGGGAGCTGTTTTTT	CSVGAGLNTGELFF
many	TRBV13	TRBD1	TRBJ1-1	TGTGCCACCAGAGGAGACAGGGGGCGTGGAATGAACACTGAAGCTTTCTTT	CATRGDRGRGMNTEAFF
NA	TRBV10-3	NA	TRBJ1-5	TGTGCCATCAGTGAAACGGGTCTTGGGGCGGCGCAGCCCCAGCATTTT	CAISETGLGAAQPQHF
many	TRBV27	TRBD2	TRBJ2-1	TGTGCCAGCAGCCGGACTAGCGGGAGCTACAATGAGCAGTTCTTC	CASSRTSGSYNEQFF
NA	TRBV6-1	NA	TRBJ2-6	TGTGCCAGCAGTGAACTAATCGGGGCCAACGTCCCGACTTTC	CASSELIGANVPTF
many	TRBV9	NA	TRBJ2-1	TGTGCCAGCAGCGTAGGGGCTAGCGCCTACAATGAGCAGTTCTTC	CASSVGASAYNEQFF
many	TRBV2	NA	TRBJ2-3	TGTGCCAGCAGTGAAAAGGGGGTCATTTTAGACACAGATACGCAGTATTTT	CASSEKGVILDTDTQYF
few	TRBV7-2	NA	TRBJ2-3	TGTGCCAGCAGCGTCCGAGCCTTAGGATCTAGCACAGATACGCAGTATTTT	CASSVRALGSSTDTQYF
many	TRBV6-1	NA	TRBJ2-5	TGTGCCAGCAGGGTAGGGGGTACAATCCAAGAGACCCAGTACTTC	CASRVGGTIQETQYF
few	TRBV5-5	NA	TRBJ2-7	TGTGCCAGCAGCTTGGATGGCGGAGCCTACGAGCAGTACTTC	CASSLDGGAYEQYF
NA	TRBV30	NA	TRBJ2-1	TGTGCCTGGGCGTGGCCCGGGCTAGCGTCCAATGAGCAGTTCTTC	CAWAWPGLASNEQFF
many	TRBV6-1	TRBD1	TRBJ1-2	TGTGCCAGCAGTTTTCCGGGACAGGGGACTTATGGCTACACCTTC	CASSFPGQGTYGYTF